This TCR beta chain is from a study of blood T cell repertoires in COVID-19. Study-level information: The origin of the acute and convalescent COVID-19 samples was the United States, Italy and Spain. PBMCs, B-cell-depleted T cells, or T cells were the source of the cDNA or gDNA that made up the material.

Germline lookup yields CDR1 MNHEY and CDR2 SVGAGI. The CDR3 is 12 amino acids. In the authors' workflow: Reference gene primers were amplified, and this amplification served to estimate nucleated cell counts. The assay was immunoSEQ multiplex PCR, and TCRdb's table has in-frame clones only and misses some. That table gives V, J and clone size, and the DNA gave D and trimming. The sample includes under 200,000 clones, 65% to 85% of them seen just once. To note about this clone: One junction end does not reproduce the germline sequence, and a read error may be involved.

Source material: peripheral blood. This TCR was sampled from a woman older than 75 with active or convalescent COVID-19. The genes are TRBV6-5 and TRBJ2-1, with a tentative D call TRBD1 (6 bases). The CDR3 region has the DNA TGTGCCAGCAGTTCCGACTACAGGGTACAAGTCTTC. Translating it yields CASSSDYRVQVF.